These T cell receptor beta chains were read from a single sample in a study of blood T cell repertoires in COVID-19. Data came from immunoSEQ multiplex PCR; TCRdb stores just in-frame clones and leaves some out. This table has around 700,000 clones, about 87% appearing once. Sequencing was carried out using peripheral blood. Receptors originate from a woman aged 18-29 years with acute or convalescent COVID-19. Both conserved end residues are part of each CDR3. The order of the fields is D gene, V gene, clone size, J gene, CDR3 protein, CDR3 DNA. A D gene is named only where the DNA matches it firmly. Clone sizes are given selectively: once, few, many, or a class where the clone is expanded.

NA	TRBV18	few	TRBJ1-1	CASSPAGNTEAFF	TGTGCCAGCTCACCGGCAGGGAACACTGAAGCTTTCTTT
NA	TRBV7-8	NA	TRBJ1-6	CASSLALGGNSPLHF	TGTGCCAGCAGCTTAGCCTTAGGGGGAAATTCACCCCTCCACTTT
TRBD1	TRBV18	NA	TRBJ1-1	CASVHRQGGNTEAFF	TGTGCCAGCGTACATAGACAGGGAGGGAACACTGAAGCTTTCTTT
NA	TRBV29-1	NA	TRBJ1-1	CTLFGTEAFF	TGCACCCTGTTCGGCACTGAAGCTTTCTTT
TRBD1	TRBV18	NA	TRBJ1-1	CASSPTPVTGFSTSTEAFF	TGTGCCAGCTCCCCAACCCCCGTGACAGGGTTTAGCACTTCCACTGAAGCTTTCTTT
NA	TRBV30	NA	TRBJ1-5	CAWSTGYGQPQHF	TGTGCCTGGAGTACAGGGTATGGCCAGCCCCAGCATTTT
NA	TRBV2	NA	TRBJ2-7	CASTLIGEQYF	TGTGCCAGCACACTCATCGGGGAGCAGTACTTC
TRBD1	TRBV9	NA	TRBJ1-2	CASSDPISGTGHYGYTF	TGTGCCAGCAGCGACCCAATCTCCGGGACAGGGCACTATGGCTACACCTTC
NA	TRBV7-9	few	TRBJ1-3	CASSSGRDSGNTIYF	TGTGCCAGCAGCAGCGGTCGAGACTCTGGAAACACCATATATTTT
TRBD2	TRBV15	once	TRBJ2-7	CATSRGGGASSYEQYF	TGTGCCACCAGCAGGGGCGGGGGGGCAAGCTCCTACGAGCAGTACTTC
NA	TRBV7-8	NA	TRBJ2-1	CASSPRRRDYNEQFF	TGTGCCAGCAGCCCCCGTCGCAGGGACTACAATGAGCAGTTCTTC
TRBD1	TRBV5-1	NA	TRBJ1-2	CASSPDSLTGQGLF	TGCGCCAGCAGCCCCGATTCACTGACGGGACAGGGGCTTTTC
NA	TRBV20-1	few	TRBJ1-1	CSARDRDEAFF	TGCAGTGCTAGAGATCGGGATGAAGCTTTCTTT
NA	TRBV5-1	NA	TRBJ1-1	CASSIGTNYMNTEAFF	TGCGCCAGCAGCATCGGGACAAATTACATGAACACTGAAGCTTTCTTT
TRBD1	TRBV5-4	NA	TRBJ2-3	CASSLKDRGWGDTQYF	TGTGCCAGCAGCTTGAAGGACAGGGGTTGGGGGGATACGCAGTATTTT
TRBD1	TRBV5-1	NA	TRBJ2-3	CASSSDGDRGTDTQYF	TGCGCCAGCAGCTCGGACGGGGACAGGGGGACCGATACGCAGTATTTT
TRBD1	TRBV4-1	NA	TRBJ1-1	CASSHRWGETGGARTEAFF	TGCGCCAGCAGCCACCGATGGGGGGAGACAGGGGGCGCGAGGACTGAAGCTTTCTTT
NA	TRBV28	few	TRBJ2-7	CASGRQAPYEQYF	TGTGCCAGCGGGCGACAGGCTCCCTACGAGCAGTACTTC
TRBD1	TRBV14	NA	TRBJ2-7	CASRRQGIGEQYF	TGTGCCAGCAGACGACAGGGGATCGGCGAGCAGTACTTC
TRBD1	TRBV27	NA	TRBJ1-2	CASSLDRGRRYGYTF	TGTGCCAGCAGTTTAGACAGGGGGCGTCGGTATGGCTACACCTTC
NA	TRBV12-3/TRBV12-4	NA	TRBJ2-7	CASSLRQGYEQYF	TGTGCCAGCAGTTTACGTCAGGGCTACGAGCAGTACTTC
NA	TRBV7-8	NA	TRBJ1-2	CASSSTAKQVSYGYTF	TGTGCCAGCAGCTCAACCGCTAAGCAGGTTAGCTATGGCTACACCTTC
NA	TRBV7-9	NA	TRBJ2-3	CASSLELGLITDTQYF	TGTGCCAGCAGCTTAGAGCTGGGACTGATCACAGATACGCAGTATTTT
TRBD1	TRBV7-3	NA	TRBJ1-3	CASSLDRGGGNTIYF	TGTGCCAGCAGTTTGGACAGGGGAGGTGGAAACACCATATATTTT
NA	TRBV6-5	NA	TRBJ1-2	CASSPPGGLPYGYTF	TGTGCCAGCAGCCCCCCAGGTGGGCTACCCTATGGCTACACCTTC
NA	TRBV4-1	NA	TRBJ1-1	CASSQDPYTEAFF	TGCGCCAGCAGCCAAGATCCCTACACTGAAGCTTTCTTT
NA	TRBV6-5	NA	TRBJ2-3	CASNRQGTDTQYF	TGTGCCAGCAACCGACAAGGCACAGATACGCAGTATTTT
TRBD1	TRBV9	NA	TRBJ2-2	CASSRDSPTGELFF	TGTGCCAGCAGTCGGGACAGCCCAACCGGGGAGCTGTTTTTT
TRBD1	TRBV30	NA	TRBJ2-7	CAWGGQGASEQYF	TGTGCCTGGGGGGGACAGGGGGCGAGTGAGCAGTACTTC
NA	TRBV11-2	NA	TRBJ1-2	CASSLGSGGYTF	TGTGCCAGCAGCTTAGGTAGCGGTGGCTACACCTTC
NA	TRBV18	NA	TRBJ2-5	CASSPPGQQETQYF	TGTGCCAGCTCACCACCTGGGCAGCAGGAGACCCAGTACTTC
TRBD2	TRBV20-1	NA	TRBJ2-3	CSASRGLVVPDTQYF	TGCAGTGCTAGTCGAGGACTAGTCGTACCAGATACGCAGTATTTT
TRBD2	TRBV30	NA	TRBJ2-5	CAWSVAGPGETQYF	TGTGCCTGGAGCGTAGCGGGGCCCGGGGAGACCCAGTACTTC
NA	TRBV7-9	NA	TRBJ1-4	CASSASEKLFF	TGTGCCAGCAGCGCGAGTGAAAAACTGTTTTTT
TRBD1	TRBV11-2	NA	TRBJ1-5	CASSLAGTGSNQPQHF	TGTGCCAGCAGCTTAGCCGGGACAGGGTCCAATCAGCCCCAGCATTTT
NA	TRBV11-1	NA	TRBJ2-1	CASSPRDKSNEQFF	TGTGCCAGCAGCCCCCGGGACAAAAGCAATGAGCAGTTCTTC
NA	TRBV18	NA	TRBJ1-5	CASSPPGGSNQPQHF	TGTGCCAGCTCACCACCGGGAGGCAGCAATCAGCCCCAGCATTTT
TRBD1	TRBV2	NA	TRBJ1-1	CASSGQVGTEAFF	TGTGCCAGCAGCGGACAGGTGGGCACTGAAGCTTTCTTT
NA	TRBV7-6	NA	TRBJ1-2	CASSWRPGHLSYGYTF	TGTGCCAGCAGCTGGAGGCCGGGACACCTGAGCTATGGCTACACCTTC
TRBD2	TRBV4-1	few	TRBJ2-3	CASSSTGGISDTQYF	TGCGCCAGCAGCTCAACGGGGGGGATATCAGATACGCAGTATTTT
NA	TRBV6-5	NA	TRBJ1-1	CASRQESNTEAFF	TGTGCCAGCAGACAGGAGTCCAACACTGAAGCTTTCTTT
NA	TRBV11-2	NA	TRBJ2-4	CASLTRNIQYF	TGTGCCAGCCTAACCCGAAACATTCAGTACTTC
TRBD2	TRBV6-5	once	TRBJ2-7	CASQRGVAYEQYF	TGTGCCAGCCAGCGGGGGGTTGCCTACGAGCAGTACTTC
TRBD2	TRBV24-1	NA	TRBJ2-7	CATSDPRTSAEQYF	TGTGCCACCAGTGACCCCCGGACTAGCGCCGAGCAGTACTTC
TRBD1	TRBV19	NA	TRBJ1-5	CASYQTDRGNQPQHF	TGTGCCAGTTACCAGACCGACAGGGGTAATCAGCCCCAGCATTTT
NA	TRBV23-1	NA	TRBJ1-4	CASEGGEKLFF	TGCGCCAGCGAGGGGGGGGAAAAACTGTTTTTT
NA	TRBV10-3	few	TRBJ2-6	CAISDTGFSGANVLTF	TGTGCCATCAGTGATACAGGTTTCTCTGGGGCCAACGTCCTGACTTTC
NA	TRBV21-1	NA	TRBJ1-5	CASLGHHYSNQPQHF	TGTGCCAGCCTGGGACACCATTATAGCAATCAGCCCCAGCATTTT
NA	TRBV9	NA	TRBJ2-7	CASSVQGNYEQYF	TGTGCCAGCAGCGTACAGGGGAACTACGAGCAGTACTTC
NA	TRBV7-2	NA	TRBJ1-2	CASSLNGYGYTF	TGTGCCAGCAGCTTAAACGGCTATGGCTACACCTTC
NA	TRBV7-9	NA	TRBJ1-3	CASLTVSGNTIYF	TGTGCCAGCCTGACAGTCAGCGGAAACACCATATATTTT
NA	TRBV4-1	NA	TRBJ2-3	CASSQLLQPTQYF	TGCGCCAGCAGCCAACTCCTACAGCCTACGCAGTATTTT
NA	TRBV19	NA	TRBJ1-1	CASSTGNTEAFF	TGTGCCAGTAGTACAGGGAACACTGAAGCTTTCTTT
NA	TRBV15	NA	TRBJ1-5	CATSTRGANQPQHF	TGTGCCACCAGCACGCGGGGGGCCAATCAGCCCCAGCATTTT
TRBD1	TRBV30	NA	TRBJ1-1	CAWSRRDRAYTEAFF	TGTGCCTGGAGTAGACGGGACAGGGCTTACACTGAAGCTTTCTTT